The 26 T cell receptor beta chains listed next were all sequenced from one sample in a study of T cells in Graves' hyperthyroidism and ophthalmopathy. Template material for amplifying TCR beta CDR3 regions consisted of RNA transcripts. Primed by the HTBI set, a first-round RT-PCR was run on the TCR CDR3. TCRdb recomputed calls from the multiplex PCR reads with MiXCR, one row per CDR3 protein. The sample contains approximately 600,000 distinct CDR3 sequences, 13% to 15% of which appear only once. The specimen sequenced was blood. Receptors originate from a woman in her late teens or twenties with Graves' ophthalmopathy.

A few counts support this clonotype. J is TRBJ2-4 and V is TRBV15; tentative D call: TRBD2 (5 bases). V lost 0 bases and J lost 0, with 9 bases in between. Germline values: CDR1 LNHNV, CDR2 YYDKDF (reference sequence). The CDR3 extends over 16 amino acids. The CDR3 reads CATSREDGIAKNIQYF. CDR3 sequence (DNA): TGTGCCACCAGCAGAGAGGACGGGATAGCCAAAAACATTCAGTACTTC.

This clonotype has a count of ten or more. CDR3 sequence reads: CASSYSGETQYF. The CDR3, as DNA: TGTGCCAGCAGCTACAGTGGAGAGACCCAGTACTTC. The V call is TRBV6-6, the J call TRBJ2-5; unclear D gene. Germline loops: CDR1 MNHNY, CDR2 SVGAGI (reference sequence). CDR3 length: 12 amino acids. V was trimmed by 6 bases and J by 4 bases, leaving 9 bases between them.

To note about this clonotype: This may arise from a read error, as a much more abundant clone is one base away. The chain has TRBV27 and TRBJ2-1; tentative D call: TRBD1 (6 bases). Germline CDR1 is MNHEY and CDR2 is SMNVEV (reference sequence). CDR3 length: 15 amino acids. CDR3 nucleotides: TGTGCCAGCAGTCCATCCGGGACAAACTACACTGAGCAGTTCTTC. It specifies CASSPSGTNYTEQFF.

Comments on this clonotype: A read error may be the cause here, since a much bigger clone is one base away. This chain links TRBV20-1 with TRBJ2-7; 9 nucleotides match TRBD2. Germline V gene sequence: CDR1 DFQATT, CDR2 SNEGSKA (reference sequence). With 3 bases clipped from V and 6 bases from J, the junction kept 9 bases outside the gene matches. The CDR3 contains 14 residues. In DNA form, the CDR3 reads TGCAGTGCTAGTACGACTAGCGGACTCTGCGAGCAGTACTTC. Translation: CSASTTSGLCEQYF.

This clonotype was observed many times. This chain joins TRBV10-3 and TRBJ1-1; possible D gene TRBD1, 6 bases. Germline V lookup: CDR1 ENHRY, CDR2 SYGVKD. With 3 bases removed from V and 0 bases from J, the gap between germline ends came to 8 bases. CDR3 length: 14 residues. CDR3 in amino acids: CAISDRGMNTEAFF. The CDR3 DNA follows: TGTGCCATCAGTGATAGGGGGATGAACACTGAAGCTTTCTTT.

At least ten counts were recorded for this clonotype. The V gene is TRBV29-1, the J gene TRBJ2-1; TRBD2 agrees at 8 bases. CDR1 is SQVTM and CDR2 is ANQGSEA in the germline V gene. The CDR3 consists of 15 residues. V was clipped by 6 bases and J by 10 bases; unmatched bases: 17. The DNA of the CDR3 is TGCAGCGTCGACACCTCCCGGGGGGGATTAGGGGAGCAGTTCTTC. Amino acids: CSVDTSRGGLGEQFF.

This clonotype was seen repeatedly, ten times or more. V and J are TRBV12-3 or TRBV12-4 and TRBJ1-1; D ambiguous. V was pared by 1 base and J by 0 bases, with 9 bases between. The CDR3 sequence is 15 residues long. The CDR3 is CASSLGTRMNTEAFF. For the CDR3, the DNA is TGTGCCAGCAGTTTAGGAACACGCATGAACACTGAAGCTTTCTTT.

In its sample, this clonotype was seen many times. The CDR3 loop is CASSYEGLVQETQYF. The DNA for the CDR3 is TGTGCCAGCAGTTACGAGGGGTTGGTCCAAGAGACCCAGTACTTC. This sequence joins TRBV6-5 and TRBJ2-5; D may be TRBD1 or TRBD2 (5 bases each). V lost 2 bases, J lost 1 base, and 11 bases lay in between. Per germline, CDR1 MNHEY and CDR2 SVGAGI. The CDR3 totals 15 residues.

The gene calls are TRBV4-3 and TRBJ2-7, with a weak D call TRBD1 (5 bases). Germline CDR1 reads LGHNA; CDR2 reads YSLEER. The ends were cut back, 1 base at V and 0 bases at J, with 10 bases in the middle. The length of the CDR3 is 15 residues. Here the CDR3 DNA reads TGCGCCAGCAGCCAAGGGATACAGGTCTCCTACGAGCAGTACTTC. Translated, it gives CASSQGIQVSYEQYF.

In regard to this clonotype: The CDR3 carries no conserved terminal phenylalanine or tryptophan, so it likely arises from a read error. The V call is TRBV9, the J call TRBJ1-1; D unclear. CDR3 size: 13 residues. V was shortened by 3 bases and J by 1 base, with 7 bases between the two germline ends. Germline CDR1 and CDR2: SGDLS and YYNGEE. The CDR3 sequence is CASSAKGNTEAFL. In DNA form, the CDR3 reads TGTGCCAGCAGCGCAAAAGGGAACACTGAAGCTTTCTTG.

The rearrangement uses TRBV20-1 and TRBJ2-4; 7 nucleotides align to TRBD2. Trimming took 0 bases from V and 0 from J; bases not matched to a gene: 5. CDR1 and CDR2 from the germline V gene are DFQATT and SNEGSKA (reference sequence). CDR3 length: 16 amino acids. The CDR3 protein is CSARDRAGRAKNIQYF. The CDR3, as DNA: TGCAGTGCTAGAGATCGAGCGGGACGAGCCAAAAACATTCAGTACTTC.

Only a few counts were recorded for this clonotype. V gene TRBV4-2 combines with J gene TRBJ1-2, with TRBD1 identical over 7 bases. CDR1 LGHNA and CDR2 YNFKEQ come from the germline V gene. The V gene end was trimmed by 3 bases and the J gene end by 5 bases; junction bases not matched to a gene: 3. The CDR3 extends over 13 amino acids. In DNA, the CDR3 is TGTGCCAGCAGCCAGGACAGGTTATATGGCTACACCTTC. Its protein is CASSQDRLYGYTF.

The chain couples TRBV18 to TRBJ2-2; D ambiguous. V lost 2 bases to trimming and J lost 4 bases, with 11 bases between them. The CDR3 runs to 15 residues. Germline V gives CDR1 KGHSH, CDR2 LQKENI. The CDR3 DNA is TGTGCCAGCTCACCAGGTACAGCGAGCACCGGGGAGCTGTTTTTT. Its protein is CASSPGTASTGELFF.

The sample holds many counts of this clonotype. The V and J genes are TRBV28 and TRBJ2-1, with a tentative D call TRBD2 (6 bases). V was pared by 11 bases and J by 2 bases, with 16 bases between. Germline loops: CDR1 MDHEN, CDR2 SYDVKM. CDR3 length equals 14 residues. The DNA for the CDR3 is TGTGCCTCATCAAGGGCGGGGACCTACAATGAGCAGTTCTTC. Its translation: CASSRAGTYNEQFF.

This clonotype was recorded many times. The J gene is TRBJ2-3, the V gene TRBV28; the D is unclear. The CDR3 is 15 amino acids. Germline assignment: CDR1 MDHEN and CDR2 SYDVKM. Trimming took 8 bases from V and 2 from J, leaving 17 bases between them. Here the CDR3 reads CASGRVPSYTDTQYF. CDR3 sequence (DNA): TGTGCCAGCGGCAGAGTCCCCTCGTACACAGATACGCAGTATTTT.

The V and J genes are TRBV28 and TRBJ2-7; TRBD1 agrees at 9 bases. This CDR3 region has 14 residues. With V trimmed by 6 bases and J by 2 bases, 5 bases remained unmatched. CDR1 is MDHEN and CDR2 is SYDVKM in the germline V gene. The DNA of the CDR3 is TGTGCCAGCAGGAGGGACAGGGTTCCCTACGAGCAGTACTTC. It encodes CASRRDRVPYEQYF.

The sample holds a few counts of this clonotype. J is TRBJ2-7 and V is TRBV5-1; 7 bases are shared with TRBD1. The germline V gene encodes CDR1 SGHRS and CDR2 YFSETQ. The CDR3 sequence is 12 residues long. J was trimmed by 7 bases and V by 1 base; bases with no gene match: 2. CDR3 sequence: CASSLLDREQYF. For the CDR3, the DNA is TGCGCCAGCAGCTTGTTGGACAGGGAGCAGTACTTC.

The genes are TRBV7-8 and TRBJ1-3; the D is unclear. In germline, CDR1 is SGHVS, CDR2 FQNEAQ. Between the trimmed V and J ends, which lost 2 bases and 0 bases, there was a span of 8 bases. The CDR3 totals 15 residues. The CDR3 loop reads CASSLYFLSGNTIYF. CDR3 sequence (DNA): TGTGCCAGCAGCTTATATTTCCTCTCTGGAAACACCATATATTTT.

This clonotype has only a few counts. This chain connects TRBV4-1 to TRBJ2-7; 7 positions match TRBD1. J gave up 2 bases and V 3 bases, and 4 bases lay outside the gene matches. The CDR3 sequence is 14 residues long. Germline assignment: CDR1 MGHRA and CDR2 YSYEKL. Written as DNA, the CDR3 is TGCGCCAGCAGCCAGGAACAGGGGACCTACGAGCAGTACTTC. Translation: CASSQEQGTYEQYF.

This clonotype was seen many times. The chain is built from TRBV13 and TRBJ2-1, with D perhaps TRBD2 (6 bases). This CDR3 spans 17 amino acids. The V gene lost 2 bases and the J gene lost 0 bases, with 14 bases spanning the gap. The germline CDR1 and CDR2 sequences are PRHDT and FYEKMQ (reference sequence). The CDR3 sequence: CASSLPRTSISYNEQFF. The CDR3 coding sequence is TGTGCCAGCAGCTTACCCCGTACTAGCATCTCCTACAATGAGCAGTTCTTC. Using reference TRBV13 and TRBJ2-1 for the parts outside the CDR3, the full variable domain is AAGVIQSPRHLIKEKRETATLKCYPIPRHDTVYWYQQGPGQDPQFLISFYEKMQSDKGSIPDRFSAQQFSDYHSELNMSSLELGDSALYFCASSLPRTSISYNEQFFGPGTRLTVL.

This clonotype was recorded at least ten times. The chain employs TRBV12-3 or TRBV12-4 and TRBJ1-1; D unclear. The germline V and J ends were trimmed by 6 bases and 4 bases, with 9 bases remaining between them. The CDR3 has 12 residues. Written as DNA, the CDR3 is TGTGCCAGCAGGAGCGAGCTCACTGAAGCTTTCTTT. This encodes CASRSELTEAFF.

This clonotype was observed many times. CDR3 bases: TGTGCCAGCAGGGGACAGTACAATCAGCCCCAGCATTTT. Encoded protein: CASRGQYNQPQHF. This chain connects TRBV12-3 or TRBV12-4 to TRBJ1-5; 7 bases fit TRBD1. The CDR3 spans 13 residues. With 6 bases clipped from V and 3 bases from J, the junction kept 2 bases outside the gene matches.

V is TRBV20-1 and J is TRBJ1-1, with 8 bases aligning to TRBD1. The length of the CDR3 is 14 residues. Germline V gene data show CDR1 as DFQATT and CDR2 as SNEGSKA (reference sequence). The V and J ends lost 3 bases and 0 bases, in that order; junction bases with no gene match: 3. The CDR3 reads CSARTGAVNTEAFF. Here the CDR3 DNA reads TGCAGTGCTAGGACAGGGGCGGTGAACACTGAAGCTTTCTTT.

This clonotype has a count of ten or more. The chain carries TRBV27 and TRBJ2-1, with D possibly being TRBD1 or TRBD2 (6 bases each). V lost 5 bases and J lost 2, with 13 bases in between. The germline V gene has CDR1 MNHEY and CDR2 SMNVEV (reference sequence). The CDR3 length is 15 residues. In DNA, the CDR3 is TGTGCCAGCAGTCCGGGGGCAGGCGCCTACAATGAGCAGTTCTTC. This sequence encodes CASSPGAGAYNEQFF.

V gene TRBV5-4 combines with J gene TRBJ1-1, with TRBD1 identical over 9 bases. J was trimmed by 11 bases and V by 3 bases; bases with no gene match: 5. This CDR3 spans 12 amino acids. Germline CDR1 is SGHNT and CDR2 is YYREEE (reference sequence). CDR3 DNA sequence: TGTGCCAGCAGCTCGGACAGGGGAAAGGCTTTCTTT. Protein: CASSSDRGKAFF.

This clonotype was counted many times. The rearrangement links TRBV3-1 to TRBJ1-4; no clear D. The V end lost 4 bases, the J end lost 4 bases, and 10 bases lay between the germline ends. CDR3 length equals 14 residues. CDR1 and CDR2 from the germline V gene are LGHDT and YNNKEL (reference sequence). This chain's CDR3 is CASSPAGLNEKLFF. The CDR3 DNA follows: TGTGCCAGCAGCCCGGCAGGCCTTAATGAAAAACTGTTTTTT.